This TCR beta chain was retrieved from a study of CD8+CD57+ T cells in acquired aplastic anemia (dated 2018 in TCRdb). Study-wide context: On average, sorted CD4+ and CD8+ cells yielded 2.5 to 3.5 ug of extracted DNA, with a range of about 0.19 to 30 ug. A CD8+CD57+ expansion meant a frequency higher than the mean frequency seen in healthy subjects.

The patients picked for sequencing were ones in whom flow cytometry had shown an expansion of CD8+CD57+ cells. Every patient had a diagnosis of severe acquired aplastic anemia based on International Study of Aplastic Anemia and Agranulocytosis and Camitta criteria. No therapy had been received by the patients at the time of blood sampling. The study deep-sequenced TCR repertoires of sorted CD4+ and CD8+ blood T cells from severe aplastic anemia patients and healthy subjects. Patients were enrolled under clinicaltrials.gov protocols 00001620, 01623167, 00001397, 00071045, 00081523 and 00961064 in the USA. Ficoll-Paque density gradient centrifugation was used to isolate peripheral blood mononuclear cells. Before DNA extraction, CD4+ and CD8+ T cells were sorted by FACS or by magnetic beads. TCR beta VDJ combination and CDR3 sequence profiling used genomic DNA as the template. An Illumina HiSeq 2000 was used for TCR repertoire sequencing. As for the original processing: Repertoires were assessed using TRBV/TRBJ rearrangement plots, CDR3 size and DJ length profiles, and Simpson's diversity index. Whichever DNA sequence was most abundant in the deep sequencing data was defined as the immunodominant clone. CDR3 amino acid sequences were checked for sharing between subjects and were compared against published repertoires and the VDJdb database. TCRdb took the public reads, trimmed them with fastp at Q25, ran MiXCR for clone calling and kept in-frame beta chains. Entries that share a CDR3 protein sequence are merged under the most common genes and DNA. The V and J calls were determined by TCRdb, not by the authors. Recorded for this sample are about 120,000 distinct CDR3 sequences; 55% to 60% of them occurred a single time. The ten most abundant clones make up about 29% of the sample.

Ten or more counts support this clonotype. No cognate antigen has been identified for it. No base quality values were provided; no much bigger clone lies one nucleotide off. At the junction V is shortened by 5 bases and J by 6 bases; bases outside the gene matches: 5. CDR1 LNHDA and CDR2 SQIVND are derived from the germline V gene (reference sequence). Including cysteine and phenylalanine, the CDR3 has 13 amino acids. Solely the CDR3 DNA is kept, with 39 bases framed from the first base. Study-wide conclusions, independent of this receptor: Between patients and healthy controls, no significant difference in CD8+ Simpson's diversity was found (P=0.060). Around 30 CD8+ CDR3 sequences were shared between patients and controls but appeared highly expressed in patients and within their immunodominant clones.

The V gene is TRBV19 and the J gene is TRBJ2-7; 9 middle bases align to TRBD1. The source is a human donor with aplastic anemia. The sequenced material came from sorted CD4+, CD8+, or CD8+CD57+ T cells (not recorded which) from PBMCs. The sequenced DNA: TGTGCCAGTAGTCCTCGGGACAGGGTCGAGCAGTACTTC. Its protein is CASSPRDRVEQYF.